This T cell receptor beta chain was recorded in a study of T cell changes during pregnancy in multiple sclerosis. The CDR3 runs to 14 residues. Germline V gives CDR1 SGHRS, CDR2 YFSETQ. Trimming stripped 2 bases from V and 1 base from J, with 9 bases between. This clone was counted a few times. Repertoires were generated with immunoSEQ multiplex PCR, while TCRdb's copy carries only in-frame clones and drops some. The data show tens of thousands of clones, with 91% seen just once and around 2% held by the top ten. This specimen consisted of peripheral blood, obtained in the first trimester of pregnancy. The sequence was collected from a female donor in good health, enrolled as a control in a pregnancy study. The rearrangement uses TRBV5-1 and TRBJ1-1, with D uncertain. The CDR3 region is CASSFGMSNTEAFF. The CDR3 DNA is TGCGCCAGCAGCTTCGGGATGTCGAACACTGAAGCTTTCTTT.